This T cell receptor beta chain is from a study of T cells in Graves' hyperthyroidism and ophthalmopathy. TCR beta CDR3 region amplification was performed from RNA transcripts. First-round RT-PCR targeting the TCR CDR3 was performed with the HTBI primer set. TCRdb reprocessed the multiplex PCR reads with MiXCR, giving one entry per CDR3 protein. The table has about 210,000 distinct CDR3 sequences, roughly 17% seen once. Germline CDR1 and CDR2: SNHLY and FYNNEI. Trimming pared 4 bases from V and 1 base from J, leaving 11 bases between. The CDR3 is made up of 14 amino acids. Whole-study findings and limits: The authors' 13 V-J model separated ophthalmopathy from stable hyperthyroidism.

As regards this clonotype: Its target is unknown. With a much larger clone just one base away, this may be a read error.

Sequences were obtained from blood. The J gene is TRBJ2-7, the V gene TRBV2; tentatively, D is TRBD1 (6 bases). The sequence derives from a man between 50 and 59 years old with Graves' hyperthyroidism. DNA for the CDR3: TGTGCCAGCAGTGGGGCAGGGGATTCCTACGAGCAGTACTTC. As protein: CASSGAGDSYEQYF.